This T cell receptor beta chain stems from a study of PD-1 blockade in classical Hodgkin lymphoma. Each patient relapsed following autologous stem cell transplantation, and prior brentuximab vedotin exposure differed. Regarding the study as a whole: It was CD4+ TCR diversity, not CD8+, that rose significantly by C4D1. Excluded were patients who started nivolumab under 1 year after ASCT, a group that had lower diversity. Reports described newly diagnosed patients as having lower baseline TCR diversity than healthy donors.

Some clones are missing from TCRdb's copy, which holds only in-frame ones; the method was immunoSEQ multiplex PCR. The data show about 94,000 clones, roughly 87% seen once. V shed 0 bases and J 7 bases; nucleotides not matched to a gene: 4. CDR1 and CDR2 from the germline V gene are SGHNT and YYREEE (reference sequence). This CDR3 comprises 14 residues. As concerns this clone: Its specificity is unknown.

The chain uses TRBV5-4 and TRBJ1-5, with TRBD1 identical over 7 bases. The TCR originated in a human donor with classical Hodgkin lymphoma. The sample here was peripheral blood mononuclear cells (PBMCs), taken before the second cycle of nivolumab. The CDR3 here is CASSLGGGEQPQHF. Written as DNA, the CDR3 is TGTGCCAGCAGCTTGGGAGGGGGCGAACAGCCCCAGCATTTT.